This T cell receptor (beta chain) was identified in a study of cytomegalovirus exposure and HLA in healthy donors. Primers for the PCR totalled 60 Vbeta and 13 Jbeta. Profiled with immunoSEQ multiplex PCR; TCRdb holds only in-frame clones, not every one. The sample holds roughly 84,000 clones, about four fifths seen once. The CDR3 consists of 16 residues. Germline values: CDR1 MDHEN, CDR2 SYDVKM. J was trimmed by 7 bases and V by 5 bases; bases with no gene match: 10. Comments on this clone: What it binds is not known.

Study-wide findings and caveats: Some V segments could not be told apart, so they were left out, TRBV6-2 and TRBV6-3 among them. According to an earlier analysis, most TCR beta V segments yielded productive rearrangements about 87% or about 30% of the time. A missense variant in DCLRE1C was later tied to TCR beta V- and J-gene trimming. Some TCR beta chains (more than 150 of them) were listed as cytomegalovirus-associated.

This TCR derives from a male donor in good health and CMV-seropositive. The sample consisted of PBMCs. V usage is TRBV28 and J usage is TRBJ1-5; 11 bases map to TRBD1. This CDR3 reads CASSPNERDRGQPQHF. In DNA form, the CDR3 reads TGTGCCAGCAGTCCCAATGAGAGGGACAGGGGGCAGCCCCAGCATTTT.